This entry is about one T cell receptor (beta chain). Each donor was nominally healthy when sampled (though unrecorded immune exposures were likely). These data originate in a study of cytomegalovirus exposure and HLA in healthy donors. In the PCR, 60 Vbeta and 13 Jbeta primers were used. Original analysis: Approximately 9.9 million of roughly 81 million unique TCR beta chains were shared, per a later count. Produced via immunoSEQ multiplex PCR; TCRdb's table is partial and in-frame only. V and J calls and clone size are given by that table; D and trimming were obtained from the DNA. The profile shows more than 100,000 clones, roughly four fifths of them singletons. This CDR3 comprises 14 residues. The ends lost 4 bases at V and 5 bases at J; junction bases unmatched: 7. Germline V CDR1 and CDR2: LGHNT, FRNRAP.

The rearrangement uses TRBV12-5 and TRBJ2-5; 7 bases map to TRBD1. Sequenced: PBMCs. The origin of this receptor is a woman aged 25-40 years in good health and CMV-seropositive. CDR3 in amino acids: CASGSDRVWETQYF. CDR3 nucleotide sequence: TGTGCTAGTGGTTCCGACAGGGTCTGGGAGACCCAGTACTTC.